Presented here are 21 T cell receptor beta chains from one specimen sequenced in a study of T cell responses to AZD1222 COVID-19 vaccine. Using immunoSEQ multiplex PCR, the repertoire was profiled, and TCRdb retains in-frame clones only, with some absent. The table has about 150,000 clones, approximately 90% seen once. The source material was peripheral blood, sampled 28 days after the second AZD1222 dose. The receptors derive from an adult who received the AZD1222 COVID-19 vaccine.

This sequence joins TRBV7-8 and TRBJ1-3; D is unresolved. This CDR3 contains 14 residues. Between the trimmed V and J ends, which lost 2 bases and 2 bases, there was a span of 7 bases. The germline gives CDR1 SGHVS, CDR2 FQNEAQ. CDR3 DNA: TGTGCCAGCAGCTTAAGAATAGCTGGAAACACCATATATTTT. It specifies CASSLRIAGNTIYF.

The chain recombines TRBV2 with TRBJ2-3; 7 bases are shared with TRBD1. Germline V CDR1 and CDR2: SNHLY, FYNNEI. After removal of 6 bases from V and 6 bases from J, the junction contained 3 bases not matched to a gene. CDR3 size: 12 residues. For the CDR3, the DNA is TGTGCCAGCAGGCAGGGGGTGGATACGCAGTATTTT. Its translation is CASRQGVDTQYF.

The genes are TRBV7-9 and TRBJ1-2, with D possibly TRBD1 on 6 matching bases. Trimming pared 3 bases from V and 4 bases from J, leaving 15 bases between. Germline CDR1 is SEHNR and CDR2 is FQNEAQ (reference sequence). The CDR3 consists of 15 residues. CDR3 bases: TGTGCCAGCAGCTTCGGTTCAGGGGAGGGCTATGGCTACACCTTC. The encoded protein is CASSFGSGEGYGYTF.

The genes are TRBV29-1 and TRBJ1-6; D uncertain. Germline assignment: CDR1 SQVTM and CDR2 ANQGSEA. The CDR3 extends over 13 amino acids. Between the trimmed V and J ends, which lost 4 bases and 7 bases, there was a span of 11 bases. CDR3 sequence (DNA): TGCAGCGTTGCTGAACAGATAAATTCACCCCTCCACTTT. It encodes CSVAEQINSPLHF.

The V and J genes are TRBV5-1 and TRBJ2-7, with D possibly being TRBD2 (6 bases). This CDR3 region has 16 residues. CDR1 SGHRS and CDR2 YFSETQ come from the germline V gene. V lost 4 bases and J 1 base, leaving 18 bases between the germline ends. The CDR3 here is CASSLEPPGESYEQYF. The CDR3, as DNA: TGCGCCAGCAGCCTGGAACCCCCGGGAGAATCCTACGAGCAGTACTTC.

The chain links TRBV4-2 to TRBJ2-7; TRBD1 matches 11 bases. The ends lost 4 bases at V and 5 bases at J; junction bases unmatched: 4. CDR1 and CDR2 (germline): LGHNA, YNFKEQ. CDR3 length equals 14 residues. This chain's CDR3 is CASSRGQGEDEQYF. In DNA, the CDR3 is TGTGCCAGCAGCCGGGGACAGGGGGAAGACGAGCAGTACTTC.

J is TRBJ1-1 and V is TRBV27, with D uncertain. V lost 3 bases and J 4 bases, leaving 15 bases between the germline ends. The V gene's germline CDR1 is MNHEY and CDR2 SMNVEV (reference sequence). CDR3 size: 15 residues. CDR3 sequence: CASSFIMGIPTEAFF. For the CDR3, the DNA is TGTGCCAGCAGTTTCATTATGGGGATCCCCACTGAAGCTTTCTTT.

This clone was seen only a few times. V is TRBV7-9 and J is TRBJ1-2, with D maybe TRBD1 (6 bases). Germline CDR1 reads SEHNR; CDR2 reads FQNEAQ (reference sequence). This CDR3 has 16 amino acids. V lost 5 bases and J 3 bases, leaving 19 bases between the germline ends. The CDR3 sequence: CASSPTPGGHHYGYTF. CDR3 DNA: TGTGCCAGCAGCCCCACCCCGGGGGGACACCACTATGGCTACACCTTC.

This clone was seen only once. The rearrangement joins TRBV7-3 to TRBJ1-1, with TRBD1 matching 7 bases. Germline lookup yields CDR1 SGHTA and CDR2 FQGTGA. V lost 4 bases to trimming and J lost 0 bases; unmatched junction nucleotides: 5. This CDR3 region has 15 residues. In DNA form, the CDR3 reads TGTGCCAGCAGCTCCCAGGGACAGTTGAACACTGAAGCTTTCTTT. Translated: CASSSQGQLNTEAFF.

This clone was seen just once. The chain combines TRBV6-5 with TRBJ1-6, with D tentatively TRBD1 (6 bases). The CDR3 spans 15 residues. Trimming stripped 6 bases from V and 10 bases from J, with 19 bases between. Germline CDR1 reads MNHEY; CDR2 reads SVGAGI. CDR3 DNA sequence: TGTGCCAGCAGCCGGACAGCCGTAATGGACTCACCCCTCCACTTT. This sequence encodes CASSRTAVMDSPLHF.

The CDR3 here is CATSNSGSWNEQFF. The CDR3, as DNA: TGTGCCACCAGTAATAGCGGGAGTTGGAATGAGCAGTTCTTC. This chain uses TRBV24-1 with TRBJ2-1; 9 nucleotides match TRBD2. Germline CDR1 is KGHDR and CDR2 is SFDVKD. The CDR3 is 14 amino acids. Trimming cost V 6 bases and J 7 bases; bases outside gene matches: 6.

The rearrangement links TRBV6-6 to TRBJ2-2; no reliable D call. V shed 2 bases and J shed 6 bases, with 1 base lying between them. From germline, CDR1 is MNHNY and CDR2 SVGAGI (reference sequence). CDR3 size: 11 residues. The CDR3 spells CASSYAGELFF. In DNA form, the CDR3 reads TGTGCCAGCAGTTACGCCGGGGAGCTGTTTTTT.

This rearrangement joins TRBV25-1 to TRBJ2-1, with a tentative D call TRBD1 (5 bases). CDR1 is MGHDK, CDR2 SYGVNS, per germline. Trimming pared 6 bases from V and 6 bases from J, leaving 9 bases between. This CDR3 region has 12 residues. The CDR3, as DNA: TGTGCCAGCAGAATCAGGGCCAATGAGCAGTTCTTC. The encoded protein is CASRIRANEQFF.

In nucleotides, the CDR3 is TGTGCCAGCAGCGTTAGCGGGGGGTTCACAGATACGCAGTATTTT. It specifies CASSVSGGFTDTQYF. The chain carries TRBV9 and TRBJ2-3; 10 bases map to TRBD2. Losses at the gene ends were 2 bases for V and 2 bases for J; bases not matched to a gene: 2. The CDR3 extends over 15 amino acids. Germline assignment: CDR1 SGDLS and CDR2 YYNGEE.

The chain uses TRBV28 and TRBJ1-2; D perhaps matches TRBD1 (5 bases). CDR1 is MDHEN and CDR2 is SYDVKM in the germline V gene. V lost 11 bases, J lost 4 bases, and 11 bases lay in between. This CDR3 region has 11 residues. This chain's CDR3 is CACGGVYGYTF. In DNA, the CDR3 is TGTGCCTGCGGGGGGGTCTATGGCTACACCTTC.

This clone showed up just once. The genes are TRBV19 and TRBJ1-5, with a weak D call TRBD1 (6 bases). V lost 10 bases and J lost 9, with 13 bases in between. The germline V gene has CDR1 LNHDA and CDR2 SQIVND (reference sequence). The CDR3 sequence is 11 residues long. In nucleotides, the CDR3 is TGTGCCAATACAGGGTGTCCGCCCCAGCATTTT. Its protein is CANTGCPPQHF.

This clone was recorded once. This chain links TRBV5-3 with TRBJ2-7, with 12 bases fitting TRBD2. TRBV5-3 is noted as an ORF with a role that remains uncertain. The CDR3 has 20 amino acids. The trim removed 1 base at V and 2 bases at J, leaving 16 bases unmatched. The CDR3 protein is CARSLRTSGTPLLSPYEQYF. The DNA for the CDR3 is TGTGCCAGAAGCTTGCGGACTAGCGGGACCCCCCTCCTCTCGCCCTACGAGCAGTACTTC.

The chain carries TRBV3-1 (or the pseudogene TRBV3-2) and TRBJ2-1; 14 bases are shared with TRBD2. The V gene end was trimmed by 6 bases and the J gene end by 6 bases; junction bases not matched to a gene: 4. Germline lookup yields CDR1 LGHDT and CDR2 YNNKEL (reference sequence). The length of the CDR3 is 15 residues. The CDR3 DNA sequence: TGTGCCAGCAGAACGACTAGCGGGAGGGGCAATGAGCAGTTCTTC. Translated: CASRTTSGRGNEQFF.

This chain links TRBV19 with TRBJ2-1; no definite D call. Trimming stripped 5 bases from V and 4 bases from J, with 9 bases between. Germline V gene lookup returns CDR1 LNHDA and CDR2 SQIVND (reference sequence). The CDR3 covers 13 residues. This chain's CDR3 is CASSGLGYNEQFF. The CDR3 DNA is TGTGCCAGTAGTGGTCTTGGGTACAATGAGCAGTTCTTC. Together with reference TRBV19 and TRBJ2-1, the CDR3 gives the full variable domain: DGGITQSPKYLFRKEGQNVTLSCEQNLNHDAMYWYRQDPGQGLRLIYYSQIVNDFQKGDIAEGYSVSREKKESFPLTVTSAQKNPTAFYLCASSGLGYNEQFFGPGTRLTVL.

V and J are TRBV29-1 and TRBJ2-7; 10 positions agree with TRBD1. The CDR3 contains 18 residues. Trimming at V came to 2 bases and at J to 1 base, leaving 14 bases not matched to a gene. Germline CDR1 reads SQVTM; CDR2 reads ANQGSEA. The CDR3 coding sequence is TGCAGCGTTGAACTAAGGGGGGACAGGGGACGGGCATCCTACGAGCAGTACTTC. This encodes CSVELRGDRGRASYEQYF.

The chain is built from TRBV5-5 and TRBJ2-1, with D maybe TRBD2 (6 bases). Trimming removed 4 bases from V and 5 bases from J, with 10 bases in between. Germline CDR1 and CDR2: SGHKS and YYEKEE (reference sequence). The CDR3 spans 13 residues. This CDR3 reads CASSPREDNEQFF. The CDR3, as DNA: TGTGCCAGCAGCCCGCGGGAAGACAATGAGCAGTTCTTC.